The source of this TCR beta chain is a study of T cells expressing NK-cell markers. Across the whole study: Each TCR beta repertoire originated in sorted T cells that were CD3+CD56+NKG2C+, CD3+CD56+NKG2C- or CD3+CD56-NKG2C+. HCMV seropositivity marked seven of the eight sequenced donors; one was seronegative. Study-wide results and limits: A handful of donors showed these clonotypes also leading the CD3+CD56-NKG2C+ fraction.

For TCR beta, cDNA was produced by 5'RACE template switching with UMIs. TCRdb re-called the 5' RACE reads and catalogs CDR3 proteins one per entry, DNA excluded. Its listing shows roughly 180,000 distinct CDR3 sequences. Details on this clonotype: No antigen is known for it.

This CDR3 spans 14 amino acids. Germline loops: CDR1 ENHRY, CDR2 SYGVKD. The rearrangement joins TRBV10-3 to TRBJ2-3; the TCRdb D gene call, TRBD2, has no DNA to confirm it. The receptor's source is a woman aged 18 to 75 in good health. Material for sequencing was blood T cells: a sorted CD56 or NKG2C T cell subset, CD4+ or CD8+ T cells, or bulk PBMC T cells (not recorded which). The CDR3: CAISKEGPTDTQYF.